This T cell receptor (beta chain) is drawn from a study of identical twins. Trimming removed 5 bases from V and 5 bases from J, with 21 bases in between. The V gene's germline CDR1 is SGHNT and CDR2 YENEEA. The CDR3 length is 17 residues. Addition of a universal primer site occurred through template switching, and cDNA carried unique molecular identifiers. TCRdb processed the 5' RACE reads anew with MiXCR; each CDR3 protein has one entry. Counted here are roughly 690,000 distinct CDR3 sequences, approximately 21% occurring once; the ten biggest clones make up 4.3%. Study-wide results and limits: Clonotypes of the beta chain that were abundant in cord blood carried fewer insertions (memory repertoires showed none).

The table lists this clonotype with a few counts. Antigen: not known. This sample was also put to use in a study of T cells expressing NK-cell markers. As reported in that work: Repertoires of TCR beta were obtained from T cells sorted as CD3+CD56+NKG2C+, CD3+CD56+NKG2C- and CD3+CD56-NKG2C+. As a fraction of CD8+ T cells, dominant NKG2C+ clonotypes reached about 1.0-7.5% in 5 to 7 donors.

This sequence was found in a woman under 30 in good health. The sample comprised PBMCs. The chain combines TRBV11-3 with TRBJ2-2, with a weak D call TRBD2 (5 bases). The CDR3 is CASSPPGLSTGTGELFF. DNA for the CDR3: TGTGCCAGCAGCCCCCCCGGACTCTCGACGGGGACCGGGGAGCTGTTTTTT.